The following is a T cell receptor beta chain sequence with its context. The clone's antigen remains unknown. Base qualities are missing; no much larger clone stands one base away. The run used an Illumina NovaSeq 6000. TCRalpha and TCRbeta cDNA libraries were constructed by 5'RACE with constant-segment primers, with sample barcodes and unique molecular identifiers being introduced. RNA was extracted from every sample with Trizol reagent. Libraries were amplified in two PCR steps, with a second sample barcode and Illumina TruSeq adapters added in the second step. Sequencing of the libraries was done on an Illumina NovaSeq, producing 2 x 150 bp paired-end reads. The paper's processing steps were these. Demultiplexing of reads and collapsing into UMI-guided consensus sequences were performed with migec v1.2.7. Using mixcr v2.1.11, the UMI consensuses were aligned to TRA and TRB V and J templates and assembled into clonotypes. Clonotypes were classified as expanded or contracted when called significant by both edgeR and NoisET, with noise models trained on biological replicates. For edgeR calls, the cutoffs were a false discovery rate-adjusted p below 0.01 and a log2 fold-change threshold of 1. As an exploratory analysis of dynamics, max-normalized trajectories of the 1000 most abundant clonotypes were examined by PCA with hierarchical clustering. The CD4 or CD8 phenotype of responding clones was assigned using the separately sequenced CD4+ and CD8+ repertoires. The raw public reads went through TCRdb reprocessing: fastp at Q25, MiXCR clone calling, in-frame beta chains kept. Rows with one shared CDR3 protein collapse into an entry with the most common genes and DNA. What appears here as the V and J calls and clone size reflects TCRdb's work, not the paper's. The sample data list under 200,000 distinct CDR3 sequences, and 10% to 15% of these were observed just once. The top ten clones comprise roughly 3.3% of the sample.

This sample was included in a study of T-cell memory formation after mild COVID-19 listed by TCRdb under 2021. Regarding the research as a whole: TCR sequence clusters from the two donors were largely donor specific. In a couple of donors, T-cell clones that expanded and contracted after mild COVID-19 were tracked by sequencing TCRalpha and TCRbeta repertoires over time. Two young, previously healthy adult volunteers, one female and one male, were included in the cohort.

Sequences MGHRA (CDR1) and YSYEKL (CDR2) are obtained from the germline V gene. For this chain, trimming is 4 bases at the V end and 1 base at the J end, and the number of junction bases without a gene match is 6. The CDR3 contains 15 residues, cysteine and phenylalanine counted. Of the read, only the CDR3 DNA is kept; its 45 bases are in frame from base 1. Ficoll-Paque density gradient centrifugation was the method used to isolate PBMCs. On the study overall, not on this receptor specifically: The study covered only a couple of mild cases, and larger cohorts including severe cases with pre-infection samples were considered necessary. Some responding clones were detected in pre-infection memory, which suggested that pre-existing cross-reactive memory T cells had joined the SARS-CoV-2 response. Balanced CD4/CD8 phenotypes were observed for clones contracting from day 15 to 85, whereas a bias towards CD4+ was observed for a second wave of clones expanding from day 15 to 37. SARS-CoV-2 specificity was not confirmed for the second-wave clones peaking on day 37. Contracting CD4+ clones were found mainly in CM and EM memory subsets, while CD8+ clones were enriched in EMRA.

The chain is encoded by TRBV4-1 joined to TRBJ1-1; 7 central bases correspond to TRBD1. Sequenced: PBMCs or a T cell subset sorted from them (not recorded which). This clonotype was obtained from a man aged 18 to 30 who had mild COVID-19 (a few samples of this study predate the infection). The sample titles of this study are shuffled in the database, so cell type and time point are left out; the donor was told from shared clones. The sequenced DNA is TGCGCCAGCAGCCGACCGGGACAGAAGAACACTGAAGCTTTCTTT. Its protein product is CASSRPGQKNTEAFF.